This T cell receptor beta chain was recorded in a study of blood T cell repertoires in COVID-19 (dated by TCRdb to about 2020). Concerning the study at large: Samples from collaborators originated in the United States, Italy and Spain and spanned both the acute and convalescent phases of COVID-19. The material from the prospective study consisted of cDNA or gDNA derived from T cells, B-cell-depleted T cells, or PBMCs. HLA class I and class II types, where available, came from metadata supplied by the sample provider rather than from assay-based typing. A de-identified subject ID, COVID-19 status, age in years and sex were almost always included in the sample metadata. The dataset comprised deeply sampled blood TCRbeta repertoires from subjects exposed to, actively infected with, or recovered from COVID-19. Samples were obtained from the ongoing ImmuneRACE study (first 160 participants) and from about 1,300 subjects provided by 6 global collaborators. The repertoires were made available in a free public database intended to serve as a resource for research on the immune response to SARS-CoV-2.

The immunoSEQ Assay, a bias-controlled multiplex PCR, was used to amplify TCRbeta CDR3 regions from genomic DNA. On the study's bioinformatics: Nucleated cell counts per sample were estimated from amplification of reference gene primers within the assay. To quantify the absolute abundance of each unique TCRbeta CDR3 rearrangement, sequence reads were collapsed and filtered. For each sample, productive Simpson clonality was calculated as the square root of Simpson's diversity index across productive rearrangements. Drawn from immuneACCESS, this table holds only the in-frame rearrangements with V and J called that TCRdb kept. Clones are partly lost; checked studies trace under half to an unresolved V gene and leave the rest unexplained. V and J calls and clone size follow that table, whereas D and trimming were derived from the DNA. Counted in this sample were tens of thousands of clones; under 90% of them appeared once. The ten top clones hold roughly 4.2% of the sample.

Collaborating institutions collected whole blood in K2EDTA tubes following their own protocols. For TCRbeta analysis, collaborators shipped samples in one of three forms: frozen whole blood, isolated PBMCs, or DNA extracted from either of those sample types. Taken from cysteine to phenylalanine, the CDR3 has 14 residues. CDR3 DNA is the only sequence kept; it has 42 bases, read in frame from the first base. The germline V gene supplies CDR1 SGHTA and CDR2 FQGNSA. V is pruned by 5 bases and J by 2 bases, leaving 5 bases of the junction without a gene match. Study-level results and caveats: The amount of clinical and demographic metadata varied by source and participant and was provided uncurated.

This clone has only one observation. What antigen it recognizes has not been identified. Base qualities are not provided; no much larger clone lies one nucleotide away. Material for sequencing was peripheral blood. The TCR originated in a woman aged 55-75 years with acute or convalescent COVID-19. Recombination connected TRBV7-2 to TRBJ1-1, with 7 junctional bases fitting TRBD1. The DNA sequence is given as TGTGCCAGCAGCCTCCGACAGGGAAACACTGAAGCTTTCTTT. Translation gives CASSLRQGNTEAFF.